A single sample gave rise to the 32 T cell receptor beta chains below, sequenced in a study of OX40 agonist ivuxolimab in advanced cancers. The data were produced by immunoSEQ multiplex PCR, yet TCRdb's version contains in-frame clones alone and is incomplete. Counted here are tens of thousands of clones, 70% to 90% occurring once; the ten biggest clones make up 0.25% to 0.35%. Sequences were derived from CD4+ or CD8+ T cells sorted from blood, sampled in a trial of the OX40 agonist ivuxolimab. The receptors derive from an adult with an advanced solid tumor such as melanoma, head and neck, liver or kidney cancer.

The chain combines TRBV11-3 with TRBJ2-5, with D possibly being TRBD2 (6 bases). The ends were cut back, 5 bases at V and 11 bases at J, with 18 bases in the middle. There are 13 residues in the CDR3. Per germline, CDR1 SGHNT and CDR2 YENEEA. CDR3 nucleotide sequence: TGTGCCAGCAGCCCCGGGGCCCCGGGGGAGCAGTACTTC. Translation: CASSPGAPGEQYF.

This clone has more than one count but fewer than ten. The chain joins TRBV19 to TRBJ1-1; 9 bases align to TRBD1. CDR3 length: 15 residues. CDR1 and CDR2 (germline): LNHDA, SQIVND (reference sequence). Germline trimming cut 4 bases from V and 0 bases from J; bases unmatched to any gene: 3. The CDR3: CASSRDRALNTEAFF. The CDR3, as DNA: TGTGCCAGTAGTAGGGACAGGGCCTTGAACACTGAAGCTTTCTTT.

The chain employs TRBV5-1 and TRBJ2-5; possible D gene TRBD1, 6 bases. CDR3 length: 13 residues. Trimming removed 2 bases from V and 2 bases from J, with 7 bases in between. CDR1 SGHRS and CDR2 YFSETQ come from the germline V gene. CDR3 DNA sequence: TGCGCCAGCAGCTTACAGGGACAAGAGACCCAGTACTTC. It translates to CASSLQGQETQYF.

V gene TRBV5-6 combines with J gene TRBJ1-4; no reliable D call. This CDR3 is 17 amino acids long. Germline V gene lookup returns CDR1 SGHDT and CDR2 YYEEEE. V was pared by 4 bases and J by 3 bases, with 19 bases between. CDR3 sequence (DNA): TGTGCCAGCAGCCAGATCAACATTGGCATCGCTAATGAAAAACTGTTTTTT. This encodes CASSQINIGIANEKLFF.

CDR3 bases: TGTGCCAGCAGCTTGGCCGGGACAGGGCTATACGAGCAGTACTTC. It yields the protein CASSLAGTGLYEQYF. V gene TRBV5-4 combines with J gene TRBJ2-7, with 9 nucleotides matching TRBD1. Germline CDR1 reads SGHNT; CDR2 reads YYREEE (reference sequence). V lost 0 bases and J lost 4; bases outside the gene matches: 5. The CDR3 sequence is 15 residues long.

The chain combines TRBV7-2 with TRBJ2-3; no firm D call. Germline-derived CDR1 and CDR2 are SGHTA and FQGNSA. The CDR3 is 12 amino acids. V was pared by 3 bases and J by 9 bases, with 10 bases between. The CDR3: CASSLSLYTQYF. The CDR3 DNA reads TGTGCCAGCAGCTTGTCTCTTTACACGCAGTATTTT.

The chain links TRBV14 to TRBJ1-2, with D tentatively TRBD1 (5 bases). Trimming left V 0 bases short and J 6 bases short, with 17 bases between. The CDR3 extends over 16 amino acids. Germline V gene lookup returns CDR1 SGHDN and CDR2 FVKESK. This CDR3 is CASSQDRLGPRDGYTF. The CDR3 DNA reads TGTGCCAGCAGCCAAGATCGTTTGGGACCGAGGGATGGCTACACCTTC. Filled out from reference TRBV14 and TRBJ1-2, the complete variable domain reads EAGVTQFPSHSVIEKGQTVTLRCDPISGHDNLYWYRRVMGKEIKFLLHFVKESKQDESGMPNNRFLAERTGGTYSTLKVQPAELEDSGVYFCASSQDRLGPRDGYTFGSGTRLTVV.

V usage is TRBV5-1 and J usage is TRBJ2-3, with 7 bases lining up with TRBD1. Germline CDR1 SGHRS, CDR2 YFSETQ. CDR3 length equals 12 residues. The ends lost 1 base at V and 11 bases at J; junction bases unmatched: 4. CDR3: CASSLLGQRQYF. DNA for the CDR3: TGCGCCAGCAGCTTGTTGGGACAGAGGCAGTATTTT.

The chain couples TRBV7-9 to TRBJ1-3; D is undetermined. The CDR3 is made up of 13 amino acids. In germline, CDR1 is SEHNR, CDR2 FQNEAQ (reference sequence). The V end was cut by 5 bases, the J end by 0 bases, with 5 bases between. In DNA, the CDR3 is TGTGCCAGCAGCATTAGCTCTGGAAACACCATATATTTT. Amino acid sequence: CASSISSGNTIYF.

The chain is built from TRBV7-6 and TRBJ2-5; 7 nucleotides align to TRBD2. V shed 3 bases, J shed 5 bases, and the junction held 3 bases outside the gene matches. Germline CDR1 reads SGHVS; CDR2 reads FNYEAQ. This CDR3 has 13 residues. The CDR3 reads CASSLAGGETQYF. The CDR3 DNA sequence: TGTGCCAGCAGCTTGGCCGGGGGGGAGACCCAGTACTTC.

This clone showed up just a few times. This rearrangement joins TRBV19 to TRBJ1-5; D unresolved. V gave up 7 bases and J gave up 1 base, with 14 bases separating them. The germline CDR1 and CDR2 sequences are LNHDA and SQIVND (reference sequence). This CDR3 spans 15 amino acids. The CDR3 loop is CASTQNLGSNQPQHF. The CDR3 nucleotides are TGTGCCAGTACCCAGAATTTGGGGAGCAATCAGCCCCAGCATTTT.

The V gene is TRBV7-9, the J gene TRBJ1-1; no reliable D call. V lost 5 bases and J 9 bases, leaving 7 bases between the germline ends. CDR3 length: 10 residues. Germline V CDR1 and CDR2: SEHNR, FQNEAQ (reference sequence). The CDR3 here is CASSLRQAFF. CDR3 nucleotides: TGTGCCAGCAGCCTTAGGCAAGCTTTCTTT.

This chain uses TRBV10-2 with TRBJ2-2, with D maybe TRBD2 (7 bases). Germline V gene sequence: CDR1 WSHSY, CDR2 SAAADI. CDR3 length: 14 residues. Trimming left V 6 bases short and J 4 bases short, with 12 bases between. In DNA form, the CDR3 reads TGCGCCAGCAGGCCGGGGGGCAGCACCGGGGAGCTGTTTTTT. This codes for CASRPGGSTGELFF.

The chain uses TRBV5-4 and TRBJ1-3; D is undetermined. The V and J ends lost 2 bases and 1 base respectively, with 10 bases between them. Germline CDR1 is SGHNT and CDR2 is YYREEE (reference sequence). CDR3 size: 15 residues. In nucleotides, the CDR3 is TGTGCCAGCAGCTTTCGAGGAAAGTCTGGAAACACCATATATTTT. The encoded protein is CASSFRGKSGNTIYF. Using reference TRBV5-4 and TRBJ1-3 for the parts outside the CDR3, the full variable domain is ETGVTQSPTHLIKTRGQQVTLRCSSQSGHNTVSWYQQALGQGPQFIFQYYREEENGRGNFPPRFSGLQFPNYSSELNVNALELDDSALYLCASSFRGKSGNTIYFGEGSWLTVV.

J is TRBJ2-7 and V is TRBV13; 7 bases agree with TRBD1. The CDR3 is 14 residues long. V dropped 5 bases and J dropped 4; count of bases not matched to a gene: 8. Germline lookup yields CDR1 PRHDT and CDR2 FYEKMQ (reference sequence). The CDR3 DNA sequence: TGTGCCAGCAGCATCCGGGACAGAGATTACGAGCAGTACTTC. Amino acid sequence: CASSIRDRDYEQYF.

This chain uses TRBV5-1 with TRBJ1-3, with TRBD1 as a possible D gene (5 bases). Germline V lookup: CDR1 SGHRS, CDR2 YFSETQ. This CDR3 is built from 14 residues. With 0 bases removed from V and 11 bases from J, the gap between germline ends came to 15 bases. The CDR3 protein is CASSLGDVLGAIYF. CDR3 sequence (DNA): TGCGCCAGCAGCTTGGGGGACGTCCTTGGCGCCATATATTTT. The variable domain in full, completed from reference TRBV5-1 and TRBJ1-3, reads KAGVTQTPRYLIKTRGQQVTLSCSPISGHRSVSWYQQTPGQGLQFLFEYFSETQRNKGNFPGRFSGRQFSNSRSEMNVSTLELGDSALYLCASSLGDVLGAIYFGEGSWLTVV.

The chain employs TRBV10-3 and TRBJ2-3; TRBD1 is a possible D gene (5 bases). The V end lost 4 bases, the J end lost 3 bases, and 17 bases lay between the germline ends. Germline values: CDR1 ENHRY, CDR2 SYGVKD. The CDR3 runs to 16 residues. This CDR3 is CAISGRAGYVTDTQYF. The CDR3 DNA reads as TGTGCCATCAGTGGCAGGGCAGGGTATGTGACAGATACGCAGTATTTT.

V gene TRBV18 combines with J gene TRBJ1-2; D is unclear. V was clipped by 3 bases and J by 1 base, with 9 bases between them. Germline CDR1 reads KGHSH; CDR2 reads LQKENI. This CDR3 has 14 amino acids. The CDR3 protein is CASSPGGDNYGYTF. In DNA, the CDR3 is TGTGCCAGCTCACCGGGCGGAGATAACTATGGCTACACCTTC. The variable domain in full, completed from reference TRBV18 and TRBJ1-2, reads NAGVMQNPRHLVRRRGQEARLRCSPMKGHSHVYWYRQLPEEGLKFMVYLQKENIIDESGMPKERFSAEFPKEGPSILRIQQVVRGDSAAYFCASSPGGDNYGYTFGSGTRLTVV.

About this clone: This specimen includes other DNA sequences encoding the same CDR3. CDR3 nucleotide sequence: TGCGCCAGCAGCTTGGTGGGGGGTAGGGGCACAGATACGCAGTATTTT. Its translation: CASSLVGGRGTDTQYF. J is TRBJ2-3 and V is TRBV5-1; possibly TRBD2 for D (6 bases). V lost 0 bases and J 1 base, leaving 12 bases between the germline ends. Germline loops: CDR1 SGHRS, CDR2 YFSETQ. CDR3 length: 16 residues.

This chain joins TRBV18 and TRBJ1-4; 9 bases fit TRBD1. In germline, CDR1 is KGHSH, CDR2 LQKENI. This CDR3 is 16 amino acids long. The trim removed 5 bases at V and 1 base at J, leaving 5 bases unmatched. The CDR3 is CASSRGQGGTNEKLFF. CDR3 nucleotide sequence: TGTGCCAGCTCAAGGGGACAGGGCGGAACTAATGAAAAACTGTTTTTT.

This chain uses TRBV21-1 with TRBJ1-5. TRBV21-1 is reported as a pseudogene. The CDR3 loop spans 12 amino acids. In DNA form, the CDR3 reads TGTGCCAGCAGCAATTGGGGTCAGCCCCAGCATTTT. It translates to CASSNWGQPQHF.

J is TRBJ2-7 and V is TRBV6-1; D not resolved. V gave up 9 bases and J gave up 5 bases, with 17 bases separating them. Germline-derived CDR1 and CDR2 are MNHNS and SASEGT. The CDR3 extends over 13 amino acids. The CDR3 reads CASRVSQNHEQYF. CDR3 sequence (DNA): TGTGCCAGTCGGGTCTCTCAGAACCACGAGCAGTACTTC.

V gene TRBV5-4 combines with J gene TRBJ2-3, with D tentatively TRBD1 (5 bases). Germline V gene data show CDR1 as SGHNT and CDR2 as YYREEE (reference sequence). This CDR3 spans 15 amino acids. V lost 1 base and J lost 4, with 13 bases in between. CDR3: CASSLSGPLSDTQYF. CDR3 in DNA: TGTGCCAGCAGCTTGTCAGGGCCTCTATCAGATACGCAGTATTTT.

The rearrangement uses TRBV4-1 and TRBJ2-7; tentatively, D is TRBD2 (6 bases). Germline-derived CDR1 and CDR2 are MGHRA and YSYEKL. V shed 1 base and J shed 3 bases, with 16 bases lying between them. This CDR3 comprises 16 residues. For the CDR3, the DNA is TGCGCCAGCAGCCAAGGGGTTTTGGGACTTTTCTACGAGCAGTACTTC. Translated, it gives CASSQGVLGLFYEQYF.

The chain is built from TRBV18 and TRBJ2-7; D gene ambiguous. Germline CDR1 is KGHSH and CDR2 is LQKENI. Trimming cost V 4 bases and J 3 bases, with 4 bases left between them. CDR3 length: 11 amino acids. The CDR3 is CASSLSYEQYF. In nucleotides, the CDR3 is TGTGCCAGCTCACTAAGCTACGAGCAGTACTTC.

For the CDR3, the DNA is TGCGCCAGCAGCTCACCCGGTGGGCAGGGTACGCAGTATTTT. The encoded protein is CASSSPGGQGTQYF. The chain combines TRBV5-1 with TRBJ2-3; the D gene is possibly TRBD1 (5 bases). CDR1 is SGHRS, CDR2 YFSETQ, per germline. This CDR3 region has 14 residues. Trimming removed 3 bases at V and 8 bases at J, with 16 bases between.

The rearrangement links TRBV29-1 to TRBJ1-2, with a weak D call TRBD1 (5 bases). This CDR3 comprises 15 residues. Germline V lookup: CDR1 SQVTM, CDR2 ANQGSEA. With 3 bases removed from V and 3 bases from J, the gap between germline ends came to 17 bases. The CDR3 nucleotides are TGCAGCGTTGATCGTAGCGGGGGTAGGGACTATGGCTACACCTTC. It translates to CSVDRSGGRDYGYTF.

The gene calls are TRBV14 and TRBJ1-4; D not certain. This CDR3 contains 16 residues. Germline assignment: CDR1 SGHDN and CDR2 FVKESK. The V gene lost 1 base and the J gene lost 3 bases, with 12 bases spanning the gap. The CDR3 coding sequence is TGTGCCAGCAGCCAAGTTACGAGTTTTTCTAATGAAAAACTGTTTTTT. This sequence encodes CASSQVTSFSNEKLFF.

The chain employs TRBV6-6 and TRBJ2-2, with 7 positions matching TRBD1. The CDR3 is 14 amino acids. V was pared by 2 bases and J by 3 bases, with 0 bases of the junction left unmatched. Looked up from germline, CDR1 is MNHNY and CDR2 is SVGAGI (reference sequence). Written as DNA, the CDR3 is TGTGCCAGCAGTTACGGGACAGACACCGGGGAGCTGTTTTTT. Its protein product is CASSYGTDTGELFF.

V is TRBV7-2 and J is TRBJ2-7, with D uncertain. Germline CDR1 reads SGHTA; CDR2 reads FQGNSA. V was shortened by 5 bases and J by 4 bases, with 27 bases between the two germline ends. The CDR3 is 18 amino acids. CDR3 sequence reads: CASSTSSSQTNSRYEQYF. The CDR3 nucleotides are TGTGCCAGCAGCACCTCATCTTCCCAAACGAACTCCAGATACGAGCAGTACTTC.

This clone was recorded only once. This chain uses TRBV2 with TRBJ2-3; D gene unclear. CDR3 length equals 16 residues. The germline CDR1 and CDR2 sequences are SNHLY and FYNNEI. V dropped 9 bases and J dropped 6 bases, with 25 bases sitting between them. The CDR3 loop is CASRPRASQRWDTQYF. The DNA of the CDR3 is TGTGCCAGTAGGCCTAGGGCTTCCCAACGCTGGGATACGCAGTATTTT.

The chain links TRBV18 to TRBJ2-2; D gene uncertain. V was trimmed by 6 bases and J by 5 bases, leaving 10 bases between them. Looked up from germline, CDR1 is KGHSH and CDR2 is LQKENI. The CDR3 covers 13 residues. CDR3 sequence reads: CASSPPLTGELFF. The CDR3, as DNA: TGTGCCAGCTCGCCCCCTTTGACCGGGGAGCTGTTTTTT.